This entry lists 23 T cell receptor beta chains sequenced from one sample in a study of CD4 T cells in relation to SARS-CoV-2 and coronaviruses. Data came from immunoSEQ multiplex PCR; TCRdb stores just in-frame clones and leaves some out. The sample holds about 22,000 clones, around 77% seen once. CD4+ T cells from unexposed donors were obtained before the COVID-19 pandemic (2011-2018). The cells were cultured for about ten days before CD4+ T cells were isolated. These receptors' antigens are unknown. Sequences were obtained from CD4+ T cells from PBMCs, cultured in vitro. These receptor sequences come from a human donor in good health.

CDR3 DNA: TGTGCCATCAGTGCAGGGGGCGTACAAGAGACCCAGTACTTC. Encoded protein: CAISAGGVQETQYF. The chain joins TRBV10-3 to TRBJ2-5; 8 nucleotides match TRBD1. The V segment lost 4 bases and the J segment 2 bases; nucleotides outside the gene matches: 3. There are 14 residues in the CDR3. Germline V gene lookup returns CDR1 ENHRY and CDR2 SYGVKD.

CDR3 residues: CASSQISPLRADYEQYF. In DNA form, the CDR3 reads TGTGCCAGCAGCCAAATAAGCCCCCTCCGGGCCGATTACGAGCAGTACTTC. This chain joins TRBV3-1 (or the pseudogene TRBV3-2) and TRBJ2-7, with D unclear. V was trimmed by 2 bases and J by 4 bases, leaving 21 bases between them. The CDR3 totals 17 residues. Germline CDR1 LGHDT, CDR2 YNNKEL (reference sequence).

The chain uses TRBV19 and TRBJ1-3; perhaps TRBD1 as D (5 bases). CDR1 LNHDA and CDR2 SQIVND come from the germline V gene (reference sequence). Between the trimmed V and J ends, which lost 7 bases and 3 bases, there was a span of 16 bases. This CDR3 is built from 15 residues. In nucleotides, the CDR3 is TGTGCCAGTACCCAACAGGAAGGGATTGGAAACACCATATATTTT. Translated: CASTQQEGIGNTIYF. Full variable domain (rest looked up from reference TRBV19 and TRBJ1-3): DGGITQSPKYLFRKEGQNVTLSCEQNLNHDAMYWYRQDPGQGLRLIYYSQIVNDFQKGDIAEGYSVSREKKESFPLTVTSAQKNPTAFYLCASTQQEGIGNTIYFGEGSWLTVV.

This clone was counted between two and nine times. J is TRBJ1-2 and V is TRBV3-1 (or the pseudogene TRBV3-2), with D unclear. The V end lost 1 base, the J end lost 0 bases, and 12 bases lay between the germline ends. The CDR3 spans 16 residues. The germline gives CDR1 LGHDT, CDR2 YNNKEL (reference sequence). CDR3 region: CASSQGPGSSNYGYTF. CDR3 bases: TGTGCCAGCAGCCAAGGGCCCGGCAGTTCTAACTATGGCTACACCTTC.

The chain has TRBV19 and TRBJ2-3; D gene unclear. The CDR3 covers 15 residues. Deletions cut 4 bases from V and 1 base from J, with 12 bases between. Germline loops: CDR1 LNHDA, CDR2 SQIVND (reference sequence). The DNA of the CDR3 is TGTGCCAGTAGTAACCCTCCTGGGGGCACAGATACGCAGTATTTT. Translated, it gives CASSNPPGGTDTQYF. Complete variable domain (other parts from reference TRBV19 and TRBJ2-3): DGGITQSPKYLFRKEGQNVTLSCEQNLNHDAMYWYRQDPGQGLRLIYYSQIVNDFQKGDIAEGYSVSREKKESFPLTVTSAQKNPTAFYLCASSNPPGGTDTQYFGPGTRLTVL.

The J gene is TRBJ2-1, the V gene TRBV4-1, with 9 bases lining up with TRBD2. This CDR3 region has 20 residues. In germline, CDR1 is MGHRA, CDR2 YSYEKL. Trimming cost V 0 bases and J 5 bases; bases outside gene matches: 17. The CDR3 region is CASSQEGASLTSGFHNEQFF. The CDR3 DNA follows: TGCGCCAGCAGCCAAGAGGGAGCCAGTCTGACTAGCGGATTCCACAATGAGCAGTTCTTC.

This clone appeared once. The V call is TRBV5-4, the J call TRBJ2-2; 7 nucleotides match TRBD2. Germline V gene data show CDR1 as SGHNT and CDR2 as YYREEE (reference sequence). The V segment lost 2 bases and the J segment 0 bases; nucleotides outside the gene matches: 4. The CDR3 runs to 16 residues. The CDR3, as DNA: TGTGCCAGCAGCTTCGGACTAGTAACGAACACCGGGGAGCTGTTTTTT. Residues: CASSFGLVTNTGELFF.

This clone was recorded a few times. The J gene is TRBJ2-7, the V gene TRBV11-2, with 8 bases aligning to TRBD2. CDR3 size: 15 residues. Germline-derived CDR1 and CDR2 are SGHAT and FQNNGV. The trim removed 3 bases at V and 1 base at J, leaving 5 bases unmatched. In DNA, the CDR3 is TGTGCCAGCAGCTTTATGACGGGAGGGTCCTACGAGCAGTACTTC. This encodes CASSFMTGGSYEQYF.

V gene TRBV15 combines with J gene TRBJ2-7; 11 bases agree with TRBD2. CDR3 length: 17 residues. CDR1 is LNHNV and CDR2 is YYDKDF in the germline V gene (reference sequence). The trim removed 2 bases at V and 4 bases at J, leaving 10 bases unmatched. CDR3 sequence (DNA): TGTGCCACCAGCAGAATTACCGGGACTAGCGGACCGTACGAGCAGTACTTC. Protein: CATSRITGTSGPYEQYF.

This clone was seen more than once but under ten times. The chain joins TRBV4-2 to TRBJ2-1, with 11 bases that match TRBD2. Germline-derived CDR1 and CDR2 are LGHNA and YNFKEQ. This CDR3 is built from 15 residues. J gave up 6 bases and V 4 bases, and 5 bases lay outside the gene matches. The CDR3 coding sequence is TGTGCCAGCAGCCCCATAGCGGGAGGGGGCAATGAGCAGTTCTTC. It specifies CASSPIAGGGNEQFF.

This sequence joins TRBV18 and TRBJ1-4; D is uncertain. The length of the CDR3 is 13 residues. Trimming took off 2 bases at V and 8 bases at J, with 9 bases between the two ends. Germline CDR1 and CDR2: KGHSH and LQKENI. CDR3 DNA: TGTGCCAGCTCACCAGATTCCCCGGAAAAACTGTTTTTT. Protein: CASSPDSPEKLFF.

The J gene is TRBJ2-7, the V gene TRBV10-3; 12 bases align to TRBD2. The germline CDR1 and CDR2 sequences are ENHRY and SYGVKD. The CDR3 sequence is 18 residues long. V dropped 3 bases and J dropped 0; count of bases not matched to a gene: 9. The CDR3 protein is CAISDQGLAGYTSYEQYF. CDR3 DNA: TGTGCCATCAGTGATCAAGGACTAGCGGGATACACCTCCTACGAGCAGTACTTC.

This clone showed up just a few times. The V gene is TRBV9, the J gene TRBJ2-2, with TRBD2 matching 7 bases. Per germline, CDR1 SGDLS and CDR2 YYNGEE. CDR3 length: 16 residues. Trimming removed 4 bases from V and 8 bases from J; junction bases left unmatched: 14. Here the CDR3 DNA reads TGTGCCAGCAGCCCCCCCGGGGGGAGGGCCAAGGGGGAGCTGTTTTTT. Translation: CASSPPGGRAKGELFF.

This chain connects TRBV7-3 to TRBJ2-7; 7 bases fit TRBD2. V gave up 2 bases and J gave up 0 bases; unmatched junction bases: 4. The CDR3 runs 15 residues. Germline V gene data show CDR1 as SGHTA and CDR2 as FQGTGA. The CDR3 DNA reads TGTGCCAGCAGCTTAGGCGGCGGGAGCTCCTACGAGCAGTACTTC. Encoded protein: CASSLGGGSSYEQYF.

The rearrangement joins TRBV7-9 to TRBJ2-5, with TRBD1 matching 7 bases. V lost 4 bases and J lost 0; bases outside the gene matches: 2. CDR1 is SEHNR, CDR2 FQNEAQ, per germline (reference sequence). The CDR3 runs to 14 residues. The CDR3 bases are TGTGCCAGCAGCTCGGGACAGTACCAAGAGACCCAGTACTTC. This codes for CASSSGQYQETQYF.

The chain is built from TRBV28 and TRBJ2-1; D is undetermined. Trimming removed 5 bases at V and 10 bases at J, with 21 bases between. The CDR3 runs 15 residues. CDR1 and CDR2 from the germline V gene are MDHEN and SYDVKM. The CDR3 DNA sequence: TGTGCCAGCAGTGTAGACTGGAACACTGGGCGGGAGCAGTTCTTC. This sequence encodes CASSVDWNTGREQFF. The whole variable domain, remainder taken from reference TRBV28 and TRBJ2-1, is DVKVTQSSRYLVKRTGEKVFLECVQDMDHENMFWYRQDPGLGLRLIYFSYDVKMKEKGDIPEGYSVSREKKERFSLILESASTNQTSMYLCASSVDWNTGREQFFGPGTRLTVL.

The V and J genes are TRBV6-1 and TRBJ1-4; weak D call: TRBD1 (5 bases). The CDR3 contains 16 residues. Germline loops: CDR1 MNHNS, CDR2 SASEGT. V was trimmed by 4 bases and J by 4 bases, leaving 16 bases between them. The CDR3: CASSAIGTPSNEKLFF. DNA of the CDR3: TGTGCCAGCAGTGCGATCGGGACCCCCAGTAATGAAAAACTGTTTTTT.

The chain is built from TRBV11-3 and TRBJ2-1; no definite D call. V dropped 3 bases and J dropped 6 bases, with 12 bases sitting between them. This CDR3 spans 14 amino acids. Germline assignment: CDR1 SGHNT and CDR2 YENEEA. The CDR3 sequence is CASSFSSATNEQFF. The CDR3 DNA reads TGTGCCAGCAGCTTCTCGAGCGCGACCAATGAGCAGTTCTTC.

The rearrangement uses TRBV3-1 (or the pseudogene TRBV3-2) and TRBJ1-1, with TRBD1 matching over 7 bases. This CDR3 is 15 amino acids long. The V and J ends lost 3 bases and 4 bases, in that order; junction bases with no gene match: 8. Germline V gene lookup returns CDR1 LGHDT and CDR2 YNNKEL (reference sequence). CDR3 bases: TGTGCCAGCAGCCAGACCCACGCAGGGGGCACTGAAGCTTTCTTT. Translation gives CASSQTHAGGTEAFF.

This clone was observed a handful of times. This sequence joins TRBV9 and TRBJ2-7; D gene ambiguous. Trimming left V 0 bases short and J 2 bases short, with 6 bases between. The CDR3 sequence is 13 residues long. Germline assignment: CDR1 SGDLS and CDR2 YYNGEE. CDR3 nucleotide sequence: TGTGCCAGCAGCGTAGATCCGGCCTACGAGCAGTACTTC. Its translation: CASSVDPAYEQYF. The whole variable domain, remainder taken from reference TRBV9 and TRBJ2-7, is DSGVTQTPKHLITATGQRVTLRCSPRSGDLSVYWYQQSLDQGLQFLIQYYNGEERAKGNILERFSAQQFPDLHSELNLSSLELGDSALYFCASSVDPAYEQYFGPGTRLTVT.

The V and J genes are TRBV24-1 and TRBJ1-2; 7 bases are shared with TRBD1. Germline CDR1 and CDR2: KGHDR and SFDVKD. V lost 5 bases, J lost 4 bases, and 18 bases stayed unmatched. The CDR3 consists of 18 residues. This CDR3 reads CATSGLAGGRDSAYGYTF. The CDR3 DNA reads TGTGCCACCAGTGGCCTAGCTGGGGGTCGGGACAGTGCCTATGGCTACACCTTC.

The chain combines TRBV27 with TRBJ2-7, with 12 bases aligning to TRBD2. The germline V gene has CDR1 MNHEY and CDR2 SMNVEV (reference sequence). The CDR3 contains 16 residues. Trimming at V came to 7 bases and at J to 2 bases, leaving 9 bases not matched to a gene. The CDR3 spells CASTFLRTSGTYEQYF. The CDR3 DNA reads as TGTGCCAGCACCTTTCTCCGGACTAGCGGGACCTACGAGCAGTACTTC.

The V call is TRBV21-1, the J call TRBJ2-1; the table's D call, TRBD2, has no DNA check behind it. TRBV21-1 is a listed pseudogene. The CDR3 is 20 amino acids. DNA for the CDR3: TGTGCCAGCAGCCCCGGGGAGCGGGAGGGACGTCCGAGCTCCTACAATGAGCAGTTCTTC. Translation: CASSPGEREGRPSSYNEQFF.